Listed here are 27 T cell receptor beta chains from one sample, sequenced in a study of tumor-infiltrating lymphocytes in localized non-small cell lung cancer. Produced via immunoSEQ multiplex PCR; TCRdb's table is partial and in-frame only. The repertoire has about 16,000 clones, around 70% of them found once; the top ten carry approximately 9.6%. The sequenced sample was lung tumor tissue. The source is a human donor with non-small cell lung cancer.

The rearrangement links TRBV6-5 to TRBJ1-3; D remains unclear. Trimming stripped 6 bases from V and 15 bases from J, with 12 bases between. The CDR3 runs to 10 residues. CDR1 and CDR2 from the germline V gene are MNHEY and SVGAGI. CDR3 bases: TGTGCCAGCAGAGCCGGTACCGAATATTTT. Protein sequence: CASRAGTEYF.

This chain joins TRBV27 and TRBJ2-7; D might be TRBD2 (6 bases). Trimming took off 3 bases at V and 3 bases at J, with 15 bases between the two ends. CDR3 size: 15 residues. Germline V lookup: CDR1 MNHEY, CDR2 SMNVEV (reference sequence). CDR3 nucleotide sequence: TGTGCCAGCAGTTTTGAGCGGGCCTCTTTCTACGAGCAGTACTTC. Its protein is CASSFERASFYEQYF.

The rearrangement uses TRBV30 and TRBJ1-3; D gene unclear. V lost 1 base to trimming and J lost 0 bases, with 7 bases between them. Germline V gives CDR1 GTSNPN, CDR2 SVGIG (reference sequence). This CDR3 is built from 14 residues. The CDR3 is CAWSDISSGNTIYF. CDR3 bases: TGTGCCTGGAGTGATATTAGCTCTGGAAACACCATATATTTT.

V usage is TRBV18 and J usage is TRBJ1-1, with TRBD1 as a possible D gene (5 bases). V lost 4 bases and J lost 1, with 13 bases in between. CDR1 and CDR2 (germline): KGHSH, LQKENI. CDR3 length equals 15 residues. CDR3 DNA sequence: TGTGCCAGCTCACTCGGGAGGGGATCGAACACTGAAGCTTTCTTT. Its protein product is CASSLGRGSNTEAFF. The full variable domain, in which reference TRBV18 and TRBJ1-1 provide the parts outside the CDR3, is NAGVMQNPRHLVRRRGQEARLRCSPMKGHSHVYWYRQLPEEGLKFMVYLQKENIIDESGMPKERFSAEFPKEGPSILRIQQVVRGDSAAYFCASSLGRGSNTEAFFGQGTRLTVV.

The table lists this clone with a few counts. The V call is TRBV7-9, the J call TRBJ2-2, with TRBD1 identical over 9 bases. Germline V CDR1 and CDR2: SEHNR, FQNEAQ (reference sequence). This CDR3 comprises 16 residues. J gave up 0 bases and V 6 bases, and 5 bases lay outside the gene matches. The CDR3 DNA sequence: TGTGCCAGCAGTGCCGGGACAGGGACGAACACCGGGGAGCTGTTTTTT. It codes for CASSAGTGTNTGELFF.

This chain joins TRBV6-1 and TRBJ2-7, with D unclear. Germline lookup yields CDR1 MNHNS and CDR2 SASEGT. V lost 2 bases and J 2 bases, leaving 4 bases between the germline ends. The CDR3 extends over 12 amino acids. The CDR3 here is CASSELTYEQYF. In DNA form, the CDR3 reads TGTGCCAGCAGTGAACTTACCTACGAGCAGTACTTC.

This CDR3 is CASSSEGAHHNEQFF. The DNA of the CDR3 is TGTGCCAGCAGCTCTGAAGGGGCACATCACAATGAGCAGTTCTTC. The chain uses TRBV5-4 and TRBJ2-1, with D maybe TRBD1 (5 bases). Germline CDR1 reads SGHNT; CDR2 reads YYREEE (reference sequence). CDR3 size: 15 residues. Trimming took 3 bases from V and 5 from J, leaving 15 bases between them.

The genes are TRBV7-6 and TRBJ2-2; TRBD1 is a possible D gene (6 bases). The CDR3 spans 16 residues. Germline values: CDR1 SGHVS, CDR2 FNYEAQ. Trimming shortened V by 1 base and J by 6 bases, and 15 bases separated the two germline ends. DNA for the CDR3: TGTGCCAGCAGCTTAGTAGACAGGTTAAGTCCCGGGGAGCTGTTTTTT. It yields the protein CASSLVDRLSPGELFF.

The rearrangement uses TRBV6-1 and TRBJ1-1, with 9 bases lining up with TRBD1. V gave up 1 base and J gave up 5 bases; unmatched junction bases: 5. The CDR3 length is 15 residues. Germline CDR1 MNHNS, CDR2 SASEGT. CDR3 sequence (DNA): TGTGCCAGCAGTGAAGGGGGACAGGGAGGAACTGAAGCTTTCTTT. As protein: CASSEGGQGGTEAFF.

The gene calls are TRBV30 and TRBJ2-7, with 9 bases fitting TRBD1. The junction had 3 bases not matched to a gene; V was cut back by 2 bases and J by 1 base. CDR3 size: 14 residues. Germline assignment: CDR1 GTSNPN and CDR2 SVGIG (reference sequence). Here the CDR3 reads CAWSTGTGSYEQYF. CDR3 coding DNA: TGTGCCTGGAGTACCGGGACAGGGTCCTACGAGCAGTACTTC. Drawing the rest from reference TRBV30 and TRBJ2-7, the complete variable domain is SQTIHQWPATLVQPVGSPLSLECTVEGTSNPNLYWYRQAAGRGLQLLFYSVGIGQISSEVPQNLSASRPQDRQFILSSKKLLLSDSGFYLCAWSTGTGSYEQYFGPGTRLTVT.

This clone was detected only a few times. This chain joins TRBV2 and TRBJ1-2, with 9 bases fitting TRBD1. Germline loops: CDR1 SNHLY, CDR2 FYNNEI. The CDR3 runs to 16 residues. The V gene end was trimmed by 5 bases and the J gene end by 1 base; junction bases not matched to a gene: 8. As DNA, the CDR3 is TGTGCCAGCAGTTTCGACAGGGGGTTAGGTAACTATGGCTACACCTTC. Translated, it gives CASSFDRGLGNYGYTF. Full variable domain (rest looked up from reference TRBV2 and TRBJ1-2): EPEVTQTPSHQVTQMGQEVILRCVPISNHLYFYWYRQILGQKVEFLVSFYNNEISEKSEIFDDQFSVERPDGSNFTLKIRSTKLEDSAMYFCASSFDRGLGNYGYTFGSGTRLTVV.

Here the CDR3 DNA reads TGCGCCAGCAGCCCCTGTAAGGCCCCGGAGGATCAGCCCCAGCATTTT. Protein sequence: CASSPCKAPEDQPQHF. The chain recombines TRBV5-1 with TRBJ1-5; D ambiguous. Trimming removed 4 bases from V and 5 bases from J, with 19 bases in between. The germline CDR1 and CDR2 sequences are SGHRS and YFSETQ. The CDR3 is 16 residues long. Filled out from reference TRBV5-1 and TRBJ1-5, the complete variable domain reads KAGVTQTPRYLIKTRGQQVTLSCSPISGHRSVSWYQQTPGQGLQFLFEYFSETQRNKGNFPGRFSGRQFSNSRSEMNVSTLELGDSALYLCASSPCKAPEDQPQHFGDGTRLSIL.

This clone was found once. The rearrangement uses TRBV5-1 and TRBJ1-4; possibly TRBD1 for D (5 bases). Germline assignment: CDR1 SGHRS and CDR2 YFSETQ. Trimming pared 4 bases from V and 8 bases from J, leaving 12 bases between. The CDR3 runs to 13 residues. The CDR3 region has the DNA TGCGCCAGCAGCCTGGACATCGGGGAAAAACTGTTTTTT. Amino acids: CASSLDIGEKLFF.

The J gene is TRBJ2-3, the V gene TRBV15; D call uncertain. The CDR3 runs to 12 residues. CDR1 is LNHNV, CDR2 YYDKDF, per germline (reference sequence). With 3 bases removed from V and 2 bases from J, the gap between germline ends came to 3 bases. The chain's CDR3 is CATSRDTDTQYF. CDR3 in DNA: TGTGCCACCAGCAGGGACACAGATACGCAGTATTTT.

This clone occurred a few times. The chain employs TRBV10-3 and TRBJ2-2; no definite D call. The germline CDR1 and CDR2 sequences are ENHRY and SYGVKD. This CDR3 is built from 13 residues. The V gene lost 2 bases and the J gene lost 7 bases, with 8 bases spanning the gap. As DNA, the CDR3 is TGTGCCATCAGTGAGGGGTGGGGCGGGGAGCTGTTTTTT. This codes for CAISEGWGGELFF.

In its sample, this clone is medium-sized. The rearrangement uses TRBV5-1 and TRBJ2-2; TRBD1 matches 10 bases. V gave up 8 bases and J gave up 6 bases; unmatched junction bases: 4. This CDR3 has 13 amino acids. CDR1 is SGHRS, CDR2 YFSETQ, per germline. This CDR3 is CASGGTGAGELFF. In nucleotides, the CDR3 is TGCGCCAGTGGTGGGACAGGGGCCGGGGAGCTGTTTTTT. The variable domain in full, completed from reference TRBV5-1 and TRBJ2-2, reads KAGVTQTPRYLIKTRGQQVTLSCSPISGHRSVSWYQQTPGQGLQFLFEYFSETQRNKGNFPGRFSGRQFSNSRSEMNVSTLELGDSALYLCASGGTGAGELFFGEGSRLTVL.

The chain recombines TRBV5-6 with TRBJ1-1; perhaps TRBD1 as D (6 bases). CDR1 is SGHDT and CDR2 is YYEEEE in the germline V gene. Trimming pared 7 bases from V and 0 bases from J, leaving 16 bases between. The CDR3 sequence is 15 residues long. CDR3 DNA sequence: TGTGCCAGCTCTCCCAGGGGCGGCATGAACACTGAAGCTTTCTTT. Its protein is CASSPRGGMNTEAFF.

The chain uses TRBV14 and TRBJ2-7, with D possibly TRBD2 on 6 matching bases. This CDR3 has 13 amino acids. CDR1 is SGHDN and CDR2 is FVKESK in the germline V gene. V lost 0 bases to trimming and J lost 9 bases, with 12 bases between them. DNA for the CDR3: TGTGCCAGCAGCCAAGATCGGGCGGGACGGCAGTACTTC. This translates into CASSQDRAGRQYF.

The chain combines TRBV6-6 with TRBJ2-7, with 11 bases matching TRBD1. The germline CDR1 and CDR2 sequences are MNHNY and SVGAGI (reference sequence). V dropped 8 bases and J dropped 2; count of bases not matched to a gene: 8. CDR3 length equals 15 residues. In DNA form, the CDR3 reads TGTGCCAGCTCACAGCCGGGACAGGGGGCCTACGAGCAGTACTTC. This gives the protein CASSQPGQGAYEQYF.

V and J are TRBV19 and TRBJ2-3; 7 nucleotides line up with TRBD1. V gave up 6 bases and J gave up 2 bases; unmatched junction bases: 5. The CDR3 is 14 amino acids. Germline CDR1 reads LNHDA; CDR2 reads SQIVND (reference sequence). CDR3 loop: CASRSDRLTDTQYF. Written as DNA, the CDR3 is TGTGCCAGTAGATCGGACAGGCTCACAGATACGCAGTATTTT.

This clone was observed once. The V and J genes are TRBV9 and TRBJ1-1, with D perhaps matching TRBD1 (5 bases). Trimming removed 4 bases at V and 0 bases at J, with 16 bases between. Germline values: CDR1 SGDLS, CDR2 YYNGEE. This CDR3 is built from 16 residues. CDR3 loop: CASSPYQDTLNTEAFF. In nucleotides, the CDR3 is TGTGCCAGCAGCCCCTACCAGGACACACTGAACACTGAAGCTTTCTTT.

The V and J genes are TRBV28 and TRBJ2-3; D possibly matches TRBD1 or TRBD2 (6 bases each). Trimming took off 6 bases at V and 0 bases at J, with 10 bases between the two ends. The germline gives CDR1 MDHEN, CDR2 SYDVKM. The CDR3 consists of 14 residues. CDR3 sequence (DNA): TGTGCCAGCAGGAAGGGGGGTAGCACAGATACGCAGTATTTT. The encoded protein is CASRKGGSTDTQYF. Full variable domain (remainder filled in from reference TRBV28 and TRBJ2-3): DVKVTQSSRYLVKRTGEKVFLECVQDMDHENMFWYRQDPGLGLRLIYFSYDVKMKEKGDIPEGYSVSREKKERFSLILESASTNQTSMYLCASRKGGSTDTQYFGPGTRLTVL.

The chain employs TRBV27 and TRBJ2-7; TRBD1 aligns across 7 bases. This CDR3 spans 17 amino acids. In germline, CDR1 is MNHEY, CDR2 SMNVEV (reference sequence). Germline trimming cut 2 bases from V and 0 bases from J; bases unmatched to any gene: 10. The CDR3 region is CASSLRNRDRSSYEQYF. DNA for the CDR3: TGTGCCAGCAGTTTACGGAACCGGGACAGATCCTCCTACGAGCAGTACTTC.

This clone is judged medium-sized. This chain joins TRBV6-1 and TRBJ2-1; 7 positions match TRBD1. With 5 bases clipped from V and 0 bases from J, the junction kept 16 bases outside the gene matches. There are 19 residues in the CDR3. Germline V CDR1 and CDR2: MNHNS, SASEGT. This CDR3 is CASSKGSLRQGSSYNEQFF. The DNA of the CDR3 is TGTGCCAGCAGTAAAGGGTCGCTTCGACAGGGCAGCTCCTACAATGAGCAGTTCTTC.

The sample holds a few counts of this clone. This chain uses TRBV5-1 with TRBJ2-3; 13 bases line up with TRBD2. The germline CDR1 and CDR2 sequences are SGHRS and YFSETQ. The CDR3 contains 16 residues. Germline trimming cut 0 bases from V and 6 bases from J; bases unmatched to any gene: 4. The CDR3 DNA reads TGCGCCAGCAGCTTGGGAGGGACTAGCGGGACGGATACGCAGTATTTT. The encoded protein is CASSLGGTSGTDTQYF.

J is TRBJ2-7 and V is TRBV19; tentatively, D is TRBD1 (5 bases). This CDR3 contains 14 residues. The V and J ends lost 2 bases and 5 bases respectively, with 13 bases between them. The germline V gene has CDR1 LNHDA and CDR2 SQIVND (reference sequence). CDR3 bases: TGTGCCAGTAGTATACGGGTCTGGGGCGACGAGCAGTACTTC. The encoded protein is CASSIRVWGDEQYF. The full variable domain, its missing parts supplied by reference TRBV19 and TRBJ2-7, is DGGITQSPKYLFRKEGQNVTLSCEQNLNHDAMYWYRQDPGQGLRLIYYSQIVNDFQKGDIAEGYSVSREKKESFPLTVTSAQKNPTAFYLCASSIRVWGDEQYFGPGTRLTVT.

The CDR3 reads CASSISGSITDTQYF. The CDR3 coding sequence is TGTGCCAGCAGCATTAGCGGGAGCATCACAGATACGCAGTATTTT. The chain combines TRBV7-2 with TRBJ2-3; TRBD2 matches 9 bases. Germline assignment: CDR1 SGHTA and CDR2 FQGNSA. The CDR3 has 15 amino acids. Trimming cost V 5 bases and J 2 bases; bases outside gene matches: 5.